The following is a TCR beta chain sequence with its context. Its target is not known. This entry comes from a study of cytomegalovirus exposure and HLA in healthy donors. As for the study in general: The same platform was used for the 120 or so validation repertoires as for the 666 first-cohort repertoires, as reported in a later analysis.

Using immunoSEQ multiplex PCR, the repertoire was profiled, and TCRdb retains in-frame clones only, with some absent. The data contain 160,000 or so clones, 85% to 90% of them singletons. From the roughly 120-subject validation cohort, which was separate from the approximately 700-subject first cohort, the donors were drawn. The germline V gene has CDR1 SGDLS and CDR2 YYNGEE. Trimming removed 4 bases from V and 3 bases from J; junction bases left unmatched: 6. The CDR3 runs 15 residues. Points from the study as a whole: Subsequent analysis showed first-cohort TCR clusters tending to co-occur in 120 validation repertoires. In vitro checks showed that three CMV-associated chains really do target CMV antigens.

Sequencing was performed on PBMCs. This clonotype was obtained from a man aged 18 to 35 in good health and CMV-seronegative. This chain uses TRBV9 with TRBJ2-7; 11 bases are a match to TRBD2. CDR3 DNA sequence: TGTGCCAGCAGCCCCAGACTAGCGGGGTTCTACGAGCAGTACTTC. Protein sequence: CASSPRLAGFYEQYF.